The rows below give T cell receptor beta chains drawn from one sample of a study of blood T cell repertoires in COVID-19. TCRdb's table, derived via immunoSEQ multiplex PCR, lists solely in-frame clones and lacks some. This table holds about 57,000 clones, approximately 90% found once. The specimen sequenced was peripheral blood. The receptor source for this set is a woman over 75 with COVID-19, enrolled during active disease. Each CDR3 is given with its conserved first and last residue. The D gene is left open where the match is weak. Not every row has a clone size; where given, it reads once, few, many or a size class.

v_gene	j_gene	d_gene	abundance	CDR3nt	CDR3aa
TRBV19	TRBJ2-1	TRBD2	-	TGTGCCAGTAGTATCGGCGGGGGGTCACACAATGAGCAGTTCTTC	CASSIGGGSHNEQFF
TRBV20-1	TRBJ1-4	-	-	TGCAGTGCTAGTGGGACAAGCAATGAAAAACTGTTTTTT	CSASGTSNEKLFF
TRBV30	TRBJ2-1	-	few	TGTGCCTGGAGATGGCTAGCTAGTGAGCAGTTCTTC	CAWRWLASEQFF
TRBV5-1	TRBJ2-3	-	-	TGCGCCAGCAGCTTGGAGAGAGATACGCAGTATTTT	CASSLERDTQYF
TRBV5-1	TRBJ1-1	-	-	TGCGCCAGCAGCCCCCCCGAGGCCCGAGACACTGAAGCTTTCTTT	CASSPPEARDTEAFF
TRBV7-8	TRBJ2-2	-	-	TGTGCCAGCAGCTTAGTTGGACAATCCACCGGGGAGCTGTTTTTT	CASSLVGQSTGELFF
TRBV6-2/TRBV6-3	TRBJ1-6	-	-	TGTGCCAGCAGTATCACTTCCGGGAGGACGAATTCACCCCTCCACTTT	CASSITSGRTNSPLHF
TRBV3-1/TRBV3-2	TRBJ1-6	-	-	TGTGCCAGCAGCGGCCACCGGGATCCACTCCACTTT	CASSGHRDPLHF
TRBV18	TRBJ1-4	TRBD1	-	TGTGCCAGCTCACCGGGTCTACGAGGGACAGGGGGCGGTGAAAAACTGTTTTTT	CASSPGLRGTGGGEKLFF
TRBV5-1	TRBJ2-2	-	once	TGCGCCAGCAGCTTGGATCACAGGGTGGCCGGGGAGCTGTTTTTT	CASSLDHRVAGELFF
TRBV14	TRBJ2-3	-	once	TGTGCCAGCAGCCACCGTTTCACAGATACGCAGTATTTT	CASSHRFTDTQYF
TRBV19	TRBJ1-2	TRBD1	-	TGTGCCAGTAGTATCGCCGGGACAGACTATGGCTACACCTTC	CASSIAGTDYGYTF
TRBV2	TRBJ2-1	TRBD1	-	TGTGCCAGTTTGGACCAGGGGGTCGATGAGCAGTTCTTC	CASLDQGVDEQFF
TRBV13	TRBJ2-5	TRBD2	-	TGTGCCAGCAGCCATTCTGTGCGGGGGGGCTCGGAGACCCAGTACTTC	CASSHSVRGGSETQYF
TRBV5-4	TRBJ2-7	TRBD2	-	TGTGCCAGCAGCTCTTCGACTAGCTGGTACGAGCAGTACTTC	CASSSSTSWYEQYF
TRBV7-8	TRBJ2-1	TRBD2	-	TGTGCCAGCAGCTTGCTAGCGGGGGGGCTTAGGGCCTACAATGAGCAGTTCTTC	CASSLLAGGLRAYNEQFF
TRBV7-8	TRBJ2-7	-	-	TGTGCCAGCAGCTTAGGAGCAACCACCTACGAGCAGTACTTC	CASSLGATTYEQYF
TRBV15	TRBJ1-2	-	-	TGTGCCACCAGCAGAGATATTAAGGGGGGGGACTATGGCTACACCTTC	CATSRDIKGGDYGYTF
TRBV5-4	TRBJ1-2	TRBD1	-	TGTGCCAGCAGCTCACCGACAGGGGAAAACTATGGCTACACCTTC	CASSSPTGENYGYTF
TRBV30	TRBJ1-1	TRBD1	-	TGTGCCTGGATTTTCGACAGGGCGGGTGAAGCTTTCTTT	CAWIFDRAGEAFF
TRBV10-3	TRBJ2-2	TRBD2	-	TGTGCCATAGCGGGAGGTGGCACCGGGGAGCTGTTTTTT	CAIAGGGTGELFF
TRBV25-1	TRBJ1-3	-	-	TGTGCCAGCACAGGGGCTGGAAACACCATATATTTT	CASTGAGNTIYF
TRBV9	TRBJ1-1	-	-	TGTGCCAGCAGCCCTACGGGGGGAAGGGTCACTGAAGCTTTCTTT	CASSPTGGRVTEAFF
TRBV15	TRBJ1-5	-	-	TGTGCCACCAGCAGAGATAGGGGTTATGGCAATCAGCCCCAGCATTTT	CATSRDRGYGNQPQHF
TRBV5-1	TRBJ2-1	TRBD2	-	TGCGCCAGCGGAATAATACGGGGGGGCCTTGGCAATGAGCAGTTCTTC	CASGIIRGGLGNEQFF
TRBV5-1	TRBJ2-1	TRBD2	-	TGCGCCAGCACCCTAGCGGGATCCTACAATGAGCAGTTCTTC	CASTLAGSYNEQFF
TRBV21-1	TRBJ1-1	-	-	TGTGCCAGACTCCTACCCGGGACAGGGTTGACTGAAGCTTTCTTT	CARLLPGTGLTEAFF
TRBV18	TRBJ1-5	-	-	TGTGCCAGCTCACCTTCAAAGAGTGGCAATCAGCCCCAGCATTTT	CASSPSKSGNQPQHF
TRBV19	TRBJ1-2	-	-	TGTGCCAGTAGTATATCCCCCGGGAACTTGGGCTACACCTTC	CASSISPGNLGYTF
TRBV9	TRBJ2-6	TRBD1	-	TGTGCCAGCAGCGTCCACTCGGGACAGGGGGCGCGAGGGGCCAACGTCCTGACTTTC	CASSVHSGQGARGANVLTF
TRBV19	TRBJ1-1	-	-	TGTGCCAGTAGTACCCGGGGGGTCGGGAACACTGAAGCTTTCTTT	CASSTRGVGNTEAFF
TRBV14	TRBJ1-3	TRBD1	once	TGTGCCAGCAGCCGAGACAGGGGGCACTCTGGAAACACCATATATTTT	CASSRDRGHSGNTIYF
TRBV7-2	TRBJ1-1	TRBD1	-	TGTGCCAGCAGCTTCAACAGGGGAGGCACTGAAGCTTTCTTT	CASSFNRGGTEAFF
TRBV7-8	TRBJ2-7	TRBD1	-	TGTGCCAGCAGCTTAGCGGGGGGGACAGGGGTCTACGAGCAGTACTTC	CASSLAGGTGVYEQYF
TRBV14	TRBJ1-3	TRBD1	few	TGTGCCAGCAGCTCAACCACCTGGACAGGAGTAGACACCATATATTTT	CASSSTTWTGVDTIYF